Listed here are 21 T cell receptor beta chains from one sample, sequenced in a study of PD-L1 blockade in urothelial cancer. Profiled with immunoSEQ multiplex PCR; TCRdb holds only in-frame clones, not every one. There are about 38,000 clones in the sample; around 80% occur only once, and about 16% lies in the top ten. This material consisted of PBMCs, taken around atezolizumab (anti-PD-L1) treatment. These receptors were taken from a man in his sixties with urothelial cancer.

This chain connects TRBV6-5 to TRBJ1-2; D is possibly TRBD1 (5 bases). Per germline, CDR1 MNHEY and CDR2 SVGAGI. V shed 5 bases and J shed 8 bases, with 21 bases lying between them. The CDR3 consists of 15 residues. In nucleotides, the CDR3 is TGTGCCAGCAGTCCCGGGAGGGGCGGAACTTTCGGCTACACCTTC. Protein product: CASSPGRGGTFGYTF.

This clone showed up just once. CDR3 amino acids: CASGPDRGEQYF. In DNA, the CDR3 is TGTGCTAGTGGTCCCGACAGGGGCGAGCAGTACTTC. This chain uses TRBV12-5 with TRBJ2-7; 8 bases are shared with TRBD1. CDR3 length: 12 residues. V was clipped by 5 bases and J by 6 bases; unmatched bases: 3. Germline V gene lookup returns CDR1 LGHNT and CDR2 FRNRAP.

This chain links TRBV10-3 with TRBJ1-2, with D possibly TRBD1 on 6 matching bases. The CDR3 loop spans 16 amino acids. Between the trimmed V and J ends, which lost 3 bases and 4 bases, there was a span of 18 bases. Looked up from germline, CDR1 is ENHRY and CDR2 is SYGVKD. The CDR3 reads CAISEPGQARGYGYTF. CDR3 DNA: TGTGCCATCAGTGAACCGGGACAAGCCCGTGGCTATGGCTACACCTTC.

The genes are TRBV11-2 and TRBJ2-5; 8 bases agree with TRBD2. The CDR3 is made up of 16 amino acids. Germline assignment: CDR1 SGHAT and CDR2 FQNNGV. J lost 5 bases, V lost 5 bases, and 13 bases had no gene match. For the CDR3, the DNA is TGTGCCAGCAGCCCCCCCGGGGGGGAGCTGGGTGAGACCCAGTACTTC. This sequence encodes CASSPPGGELGETQYF.

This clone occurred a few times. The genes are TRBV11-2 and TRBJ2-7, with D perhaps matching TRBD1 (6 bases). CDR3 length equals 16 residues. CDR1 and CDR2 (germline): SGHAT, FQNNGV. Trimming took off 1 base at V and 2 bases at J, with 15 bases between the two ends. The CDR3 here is CASSLVRGRGPYEQYF. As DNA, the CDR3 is TGTGCCAGCAGCTTAGTTAGGGGCAGGGGTCCCTACGAGCAGTACTTC.

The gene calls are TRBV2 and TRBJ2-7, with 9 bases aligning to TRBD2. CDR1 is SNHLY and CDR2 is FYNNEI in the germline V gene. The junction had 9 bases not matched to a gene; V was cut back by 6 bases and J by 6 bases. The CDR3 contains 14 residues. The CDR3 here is CASREGLAAGEQYF. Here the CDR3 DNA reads TGTGCCAGCAGGGAGGGACTAGCAGCCGGCGAGCAGTACTTC.

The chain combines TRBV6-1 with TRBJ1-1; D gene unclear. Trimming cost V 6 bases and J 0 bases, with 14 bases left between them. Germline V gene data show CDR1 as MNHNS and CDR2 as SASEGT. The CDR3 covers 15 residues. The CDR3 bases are TGTGCCAGCAGAGGAAGGAGAGTCATGAACACTGAAGCTTTCTTT. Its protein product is CASRGRRVMNTEAFF.

DNA for the CDR3: TGTGCCAGCAGTGCAGGGGGGGACAGGTTAGGGACGCGAGAGCAGTACTTC. Its translation is CASSAGGDRLGTREQYF. The chain has TRBV25-1 and TRBJ2-7; weak D call: TRBD1 (8 bases). The V end was cut by 4 bases, the J end by 7 bases, with 26 bases between. Germline CDR1 and CDR2: MGHDK and SYGVNS. There are 17 residues in the CDR3.

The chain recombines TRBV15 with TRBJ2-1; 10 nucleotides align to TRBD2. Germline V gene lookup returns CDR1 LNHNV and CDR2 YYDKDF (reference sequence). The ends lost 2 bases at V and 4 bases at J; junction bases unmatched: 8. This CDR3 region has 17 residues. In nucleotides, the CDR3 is TGTGCCACCAGCAGACTTACTAGCGGGATCCTATACAATGAGCAGTTCTTC. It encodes CATSRLTSGILYNEQFF.

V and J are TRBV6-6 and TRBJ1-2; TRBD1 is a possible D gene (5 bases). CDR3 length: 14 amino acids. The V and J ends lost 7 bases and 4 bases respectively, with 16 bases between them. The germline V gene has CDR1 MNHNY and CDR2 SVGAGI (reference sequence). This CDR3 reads CASNIRGMGYGYTF. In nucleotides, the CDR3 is TGTGCCAGCAACATACGGGGGATGGGCTATGGCTACACCTTC.

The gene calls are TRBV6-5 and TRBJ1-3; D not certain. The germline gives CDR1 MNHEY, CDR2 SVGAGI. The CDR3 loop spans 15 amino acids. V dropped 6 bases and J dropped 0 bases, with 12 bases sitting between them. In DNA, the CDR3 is TGTGCCAGCAGCGGCGGTGCGGACTCTGGAAACACCATATATTTT. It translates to CASSGGADSGNTIYF.

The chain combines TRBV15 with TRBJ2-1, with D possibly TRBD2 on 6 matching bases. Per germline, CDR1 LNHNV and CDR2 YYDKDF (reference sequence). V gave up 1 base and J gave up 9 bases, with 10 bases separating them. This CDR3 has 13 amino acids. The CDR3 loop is CATSRAGASEQFF. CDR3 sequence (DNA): TGTGCCACCAGCAGAGCGGGAGCCAGTGAGCAGTTCTTC.

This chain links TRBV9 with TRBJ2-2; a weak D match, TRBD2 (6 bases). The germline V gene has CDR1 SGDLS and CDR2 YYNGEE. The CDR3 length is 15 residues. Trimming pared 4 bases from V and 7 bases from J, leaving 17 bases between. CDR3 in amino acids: CASSYGAGLSGELFF. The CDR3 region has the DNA TGTGCCAGCAGCTATGGGGCGGGATTGAGCGGGGAGCTGTTTTTT. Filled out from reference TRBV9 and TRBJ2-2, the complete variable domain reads DSGVTQTPKHLITATGQRVTLRCSPRSGDLSVYWYQQSLDQGLQFLIQYYNGEERAKGNILERFSAQQFPDLHSELNLSSLELGDSALYFCASSYGAGLSGELFFGEGSRLTVL.

Written as DNA, the CDR3 is TGCAGCGTTTTCCGGCCGGAGGGTTACGGCTACACCTTC. It is translated as CSVFRPEGYGYTF. The chain uses TRBV29-1 and TRBJ1-2; no definite D call. The germline gives CDR1 SQVTM, CDR2 ANQGSEA. The CDR3 spans 13 residues. V lost 5 bases and J 8 bases, leaving 18 bases between the germline ends.

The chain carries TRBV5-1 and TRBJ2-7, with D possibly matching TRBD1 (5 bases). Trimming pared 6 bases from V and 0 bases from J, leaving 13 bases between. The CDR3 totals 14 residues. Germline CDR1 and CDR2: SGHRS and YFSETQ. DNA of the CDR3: TGCGCCAGCACCCCGGAGACAGTCTCCTACGAGCAGTACTTC. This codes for CASTPETVSYEQYF.

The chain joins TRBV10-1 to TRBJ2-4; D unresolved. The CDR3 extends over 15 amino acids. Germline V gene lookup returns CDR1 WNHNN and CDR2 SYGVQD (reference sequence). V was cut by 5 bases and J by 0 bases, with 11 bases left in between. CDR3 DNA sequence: TGCGCCAGCAGTATCCCTCTAGAAGCCAAAAACATTCAGTACTTC. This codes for CASSIPLEAKNIQYF.

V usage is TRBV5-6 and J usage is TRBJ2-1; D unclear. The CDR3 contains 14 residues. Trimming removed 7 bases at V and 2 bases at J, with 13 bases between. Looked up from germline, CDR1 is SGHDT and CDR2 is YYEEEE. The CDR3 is CASRHGGTYNEQFF. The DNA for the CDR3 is TGTGCCAGCCGCCACGGCGGAACCTACAATGAGCAGTTCTTC.

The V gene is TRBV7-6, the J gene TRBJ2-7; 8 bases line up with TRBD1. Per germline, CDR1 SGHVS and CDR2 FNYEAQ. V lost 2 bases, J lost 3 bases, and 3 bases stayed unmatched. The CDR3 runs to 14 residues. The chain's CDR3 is CASSLTDRGYEQYF. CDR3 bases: TGTGCCAGCAGCTTAACTGACAGGGGCTACGAGCAGTACTTC.

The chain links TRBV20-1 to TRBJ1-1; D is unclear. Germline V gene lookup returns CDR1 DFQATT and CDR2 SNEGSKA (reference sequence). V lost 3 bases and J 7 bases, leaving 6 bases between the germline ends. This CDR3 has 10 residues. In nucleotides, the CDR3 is TGCAGTGCTAGCACATTTGAAGCTTTCTTT. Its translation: CSASTFEAFF.

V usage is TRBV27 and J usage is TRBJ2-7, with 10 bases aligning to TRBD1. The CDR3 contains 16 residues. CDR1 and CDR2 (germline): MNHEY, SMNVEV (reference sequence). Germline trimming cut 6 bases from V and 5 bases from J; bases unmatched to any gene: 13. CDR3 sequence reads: CASSAGQGRRTHEQYF. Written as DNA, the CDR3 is TGTGCCAGCAGCGCGGGACAGGGGAGACGTACGCACGAGCAGTACTTC.

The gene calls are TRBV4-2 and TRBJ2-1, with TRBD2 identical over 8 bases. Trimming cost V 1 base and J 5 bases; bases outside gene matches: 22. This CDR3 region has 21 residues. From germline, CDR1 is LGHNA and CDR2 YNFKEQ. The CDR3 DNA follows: TGTGCCAGCAGCCAAGTTTCCGCCAGCGCGGGAGGAGTAAATTCCGACAATGAGCAGTTCTTC. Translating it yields CASSQVSASAGGVNSDNEQFF.